This record looks at one T cell receptor (beta chain) sequence and its context. What it binds is unknown. This specimen belongs to a study of cytomegalovirus exposure and HLA in healthy donors. The PCR used 60 Vbeta and 13 Jbeta primers. Only in-frame clones appear in the TCRdb table, and some are missing; sequencing was by immunoSEQ multiplex PCR. Of about 160,000 clones in the sample, about 81% are singletons; the top ten hold under 2%. The CDR3 contains 15 residues. J lost 4 bases, V lost 6 bases, and 8 bases had no gene match. Germline assignment: CDR1 SNHLY and CDR2 FYNNEI. Study-level results: Most CMV-associated TCR beta chains appeared HLA-restricted in a later analysis. DRB1 had the most TCR associations and HLA-C the fewest, a later analysis found, with rates varying by HLA locus. The study assumed roughly uniform donor sequencing depth for presence/absence analyses.

Material for sequencing was PBMCs. V is TRBV2 and J is TRBJ2-5; TRBD2 agrees at 10 bases. The TCR comes from a woman aged 18-29 years in good health and CMV-seronegative. As DNA, the CDR3 is TGTGCCAGCAGAGGGTCTAGCGGGAGAACAGAGACCCAGTACTTC. Translated, it gives CASRGSSGRTETQYF.